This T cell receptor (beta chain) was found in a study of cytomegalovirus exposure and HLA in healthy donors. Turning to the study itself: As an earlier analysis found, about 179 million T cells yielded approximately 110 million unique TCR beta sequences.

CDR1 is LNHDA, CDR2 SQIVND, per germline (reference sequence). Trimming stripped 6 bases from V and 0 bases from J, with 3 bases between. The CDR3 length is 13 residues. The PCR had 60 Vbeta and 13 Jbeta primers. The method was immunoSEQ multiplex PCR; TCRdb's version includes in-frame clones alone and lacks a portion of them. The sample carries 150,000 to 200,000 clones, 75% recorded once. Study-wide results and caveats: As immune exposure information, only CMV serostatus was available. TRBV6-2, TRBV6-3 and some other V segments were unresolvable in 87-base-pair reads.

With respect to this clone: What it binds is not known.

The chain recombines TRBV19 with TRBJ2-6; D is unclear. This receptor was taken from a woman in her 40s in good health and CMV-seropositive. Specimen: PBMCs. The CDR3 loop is CASSFSGANVLTF. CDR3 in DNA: TGTGCCAGTAGCTTCTCTGGGGCCAACGTCCTGACTTTC.